The present TCR beta chain was sequenced within a study of shared clonotypes between healthy human individuals. The CDR3 spans 14 residues. Looked up from germline, CDR1 is LNHDA and CDR2 is SQIVND (reference sequence). Trimming at V came to 5 bases and at J to 7 bases, leaving 8 bases not matched to a gene. The data were produced by immunoSEQ multiplex PCR, yet TCRdb's version contains in-frame clones alone and is incomplete. This table holds roughly 500,000 clones, 95% to 97% found once. The sequenced sample consisted of naive CD4+ T cells sorted from blood. The subset here: CD45RA+ positively selected. The J gene is TRBJ2-7, the V gene TRBV19, with TRBD1 identical over 10 bases. This TCR was sampled from a woman in her twenties or thirties in good health. The CDR3 reads CASSPGTGDKEQYF. CDR3 sequence (DNA): TGTGCCAGTAGTCCCGGGACAGGGGATAAAGAGCAGTACTTC.